Below, 9 T cell receptor beta chains from the same sample are listed, as sequenced in a study of blood T cell repertoires in COVID-19. Repertoires were generated with immunoSEQ multiplex PCR, while TCRdb's copy carries only in-frame clones and drops some. The repertoire holds under 300,000 clones, with around 90% as singletons. Sequenced input: peripheral blood. Receptors were obtained from a woman aged 40 to 49 who had recovered from COVID-19.

The rearrangement uses TRBV18 and TRBJ2-1; TRBD2 agrees at 12 bases. The CDR3 has 17 residues. Per germline, CDR1 KGHSH and CDR2 LQKENI. Trimming at V came to 6 bases and at J to 6 bases, leaving 12 bases not matched to a gene. The CDR3 is CASSSKTSGSLGNEQFF. The CDR3 coding sequence is TGTGCCAGCTCGTCTAAGACTAGCGGGAGTCTCGGCAATGAGCAGTTCTTC. The full variable domain, with the rest looked up from reference TRBV18 and TRBJ2-1, is NAGVMQNPRHLVRRRGQEARLRCSPMKGHSHVYWYRQLPEEGLKFMVYLQKENIIDESGMPKERFSAEFPKEGPSILRIQQVVRGDSAAYFCASSSKTSGSLGNEQFFGPGTRLTVL.

The V gene is TRBV24-1, the J gene TRBJ2-2, with 11 bases that match TRBD2. CDR1 and CDR2 (germline): KGHDR, SFDVKD. This CDR3 has 16 amino acids. V trimming: 8 bases; J trimming: 0 bases; junction bases outside the gene matches: 4. DNA of the CDR3: TGTGCCACCAATCTAGCGGGAGGTACGAACACCGGGGAGCTGTTTTTT. Its translation is CATNLAGGTNTGELFF.

This sequence joins TRBV7-9 and TRBJ1-2; the D is unclear. Germline loops: CDR1 SEHNR, CDR2 FQNEAQ (reference sequence). Trimming removed 5 bases at V and 5 bases at J, with 15 bases between. CDR3 length: 14 residues. DNA for the CDR3: TGTGCCAGCAGCGAAAGGGCCGGGGTTTATGGCTACACCTTC. It is translated as CASSERAGVYGYTF.

V usage is TRBV12-3 or TRBV12-4 and J usage is TRBJ1-1; 9 nucleotides line up with TRBD1. The CDR3 is 13 residues long. V lost 7 bases and J lost 3; bases outside the gene matches: 3. CDR3 sequence (DNA): TGTGCCAGCAAACAGGGGGCTTACACTGAAGCTTTCTTT. It codes for CASKQGAYTEAFF.

V is TRBV5-1 and J is TRBJ2-1; 10 bases agree with TRBD2. The CDR3 is made up of 16 amino acids. Losses at the gene ends were 3 bases for V and 5 bases for J; bases not matched to a gene: 8. CDR1 is SGHRS, CDR2 YFSETQ, per germline. In DNA, the CDR3 is TGCGCCAGCAGCTGGGCCACTAGCGGGATTAACAATGAGCAGTTCTTC. Its protein product is CASSWATSGINNEQFF.

This clone was observed a single time. The chain is built from TRBV9 and TRBJ2-2; D unresolved. The CDR3 length is 16 residues. Trimming left V 3 bases short and J 3 bases short, with 15 bases between. CDR1 SGDLS and CDR2 YYNGEE come from the germline V gene. The CDR3 nucleotides are TGTGCCAGCAGCGCCTTCGACACTTCTTACACCGGGGAGCTGTTTTTT. It translates to CASSAFDTSYTGELFF.

The chain carries TRBV7-6 and TRBJ2-3; D gene unclear. Between the trimmed V and J ends, which lost 1 base and 0 bases, there was a span of 11 bases. The CDR3 loop spans 16 amino acids. Germline V gives CDR1 SGHVS, CDR2 FNYEAQ. CDR3 region: CASSLGLAASTDTQYF. The CDR3 DNA is TGTGCCAGCAGCTTAGGCTTGGCGGCTAGCACAGATACGCAGTATTTT.

This clone occurred once. This rearrangement joins TRBV5-1 to TRBJ2-7; D is undetermined. This CDR3 is 12 amino acids long. V was pared by 4 bases and J by 2 bases, with 7 bases between. Germline CDR1 SGHRS, CDR2 YFSETQ. The CDR3 region has the DNA TGCGCCAGCAGCGCGGATACCTACGAGCAGTACTTC. It specifies CASSADTYEQYF.

This clone was counted only a few times. The rearrangement links TRBV9 to TRBJ2-1; 7 bases align to TRBD2. Germline V CDR1 and CDR2: SGDLS, YYNGEE. There are 16 residues in the CDR3. The V gene end was trimmed by 0 bases and the J gene end by 1 base; junction bases not matched to a gene: 4. The chain's CDR3 is CASSVEPSGSYNEQFF. The CDR3 region has the DNA TGTGCCAGCAGCGTAGAGCCTAGCGGATCCTACAATGAGCAGTTCTTC.